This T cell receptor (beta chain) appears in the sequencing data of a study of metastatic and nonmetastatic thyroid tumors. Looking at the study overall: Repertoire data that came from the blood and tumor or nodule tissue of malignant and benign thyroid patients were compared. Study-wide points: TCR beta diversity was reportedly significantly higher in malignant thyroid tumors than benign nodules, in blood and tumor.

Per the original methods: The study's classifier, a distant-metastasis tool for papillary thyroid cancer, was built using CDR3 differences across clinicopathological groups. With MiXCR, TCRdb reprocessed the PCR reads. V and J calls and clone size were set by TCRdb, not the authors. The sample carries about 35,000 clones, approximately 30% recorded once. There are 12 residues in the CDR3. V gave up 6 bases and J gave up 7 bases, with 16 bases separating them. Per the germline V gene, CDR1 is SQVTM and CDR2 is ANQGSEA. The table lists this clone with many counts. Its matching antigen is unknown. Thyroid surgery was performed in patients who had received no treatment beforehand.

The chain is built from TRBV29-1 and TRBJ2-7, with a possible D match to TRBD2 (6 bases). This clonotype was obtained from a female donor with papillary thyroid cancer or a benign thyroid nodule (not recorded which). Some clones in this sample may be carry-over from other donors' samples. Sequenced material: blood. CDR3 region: CSVGEAAGEQYF. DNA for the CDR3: TGCAGCGTCGGGGAGGCAGCCGGTGAGCAGTACTTC.